Presented here are 15 T cell receptor beta chains from one specimen sequenced in a study of shared clonotypes between healthy human individuals. Repertoires were generated with immunoSEQ multiplex PCR, while TCRdb's copy carries only in-frame clones and drops some. The sample records about 490,000 clones, roughly four fifths being singletons. The sample comprised PBMCs. The receptors here all came from a woman between 40 and 55 years old in good health. Some clones in this sample may be carry-over from other donors' samples.

The V call is TRBV28, the J call TRBJ2-2, with TRBD2 matching over 13 bases. The CDR3 has 19 amino acids. Germline CDR1 MDHEN, CDR2 SYDVKM. J gave up 3 bases and V 4 bases, and 11 bases lay outside the gene matches. CDR3 protein: CASSYGLAGAYDDTGELFF. Written as DNA, the CDR3 is TGTGCCAGCAGTTACGGACTAGCGGGAGCGTACGATGACACCGGGGAGCTGTTTTTT.

As regards this clone: Other DNA sequences in this sample translate to the same CDR3. The J gene is TRBJ2-7, the V gene TRBV11-2; TRBD2 matches 8 bases. Trimming took 5 bases from V and 1 from J; bases not matched to a gene: 4. The CDR3 is 14 residues long. The V gene's germline CDR1 is SGHAT and CDR2 FQNNGV. The CDR3 DNA follows: TGTGCCAGCAGCCCGGGACTAGGTTCCTACGAGCAGTACTTC. This codes for CASSPGLGSYEQYF.

The chain is built from TRBV6-5 and TRBJ2-3; TRBD2 agrees at 11 bases. This CDR3 has 15 amino acids. Per germline, CDR1 MNHEY and CDR2 SVGAGI. V lost 6 bases, J lost 5 bases, and 7 bases stayed unmatched. DNA for the CDR3: TGTGCCAGCAGAATAGCGGGAGGGCAGGGAGATACGCAGTATTTT. It translates to CASRIAGGQGDTQYF.

This clone turned up a few times. CDR3 in amino acids: CSASDSSGTDTQYF. The CDR3 DNA is TGCAGCGCCTCGGACTCGTCTGGGACAGATACGCAGTATTTT. The chain links TRBV29-1 to TRBJ2-3, with a weak D call TRBD2 (5 bases). V was shortened by 7 bases and J by 3 bases, with 17 bases between the two germline ends. Germline CDR1 and CDR2: SQVTM and ANQGSEA. The CDR3 totals 14 residues.

The genes are TRBV5-4 and TRBJ1-2; D is undetermined. The CDR3 totals 15 residues. Deletions cut 4 bases from V and 6 bases from J, with 19 bases between. Germline V CDR1 and CDR2: SGHNT, YYREEE (reference sequence). CDR3 in amino acids: CASSLDTSTLDGYTF. The CDR3 nucleotides are TGTGCCAGCAGCCTCGACACGTCCACTTTGGATGGCTACACCTTC. The complete variable domain, with remaining parts taken from reference TRBV5-4 and TRBJ1-2, reads ETGVTQSPTHLIKTRGQQVTLRCSSQSGHNTVSWYQQALGQGPQFIFQYYREEENGRGNFPPRFSGLQFPNYSSELNVNALELDDSALYLCASSLDTSTLDGYTFGSGTRLTVV.

V is TRBV9 and J is TRBJ2-7; a possible D gene is TRBD1 (5 bases). Germline CDR1 and CDR2: SGDLS and YYNGEE. Trimming took off 7 bases at V and 2 bases at J, with 7 bases between the two ends. The length of the CDR3 is 11 residues. The CDR3 DNA sequence: TGTGCCAGCTTAGGGGCCTACGAGCAGTACTTC. Residues: CASLGAYEQYF.

The chain has TRBV5-1 and TRBJ2-5, with D possibly matching TRBD2 (6 bases). V dropped 0 bases and J dropped 5 bases, with 14 bases sitting between them. Germline CDR1 and CDR2: SGHRS and YFSETQ. The CDR3 consists of 15 residues. The CDR3 loop reads CASSLVPGVAETQYF. Written as DNA, the CDR3 is TGCGCCAGCAGCTTGGTCCCGGGAGTCGCTGAGACCCAGTACTTC.

A few counts support this clone. V usage is TRBV5-8 and J usage is TRBJ1-5; TRBD1 is a possible D gene (5 bases). Trimming removed 0 bases from V and 1 base from J, with 8 bases in between. Germline CDR1 and CDR2: SGHTS and YDEGEE. The CDR3 spans 15 residues. The DNA for the CDR3 is TGTGCCAGCAGCTTGGCCGGGGGGAGCAATCAGCCCCAGCATTTT. It specifies CASSLAGGSNQPQHF.

The chain recombines TRBV5-1 with TRBJ1-4; D unresolved. The V gene's germline CDR1 is SGHRS and CDR2 YFSETQ. CDR3 length: 14 amino acids. Trimming took 0 bases from V and 5 from J, leaving 8 bases between them. DNA for the CDR3: TGCGCCAGCAGCTTGGGAGGGTTCAATGAAAAACTGTTTTTT. It is translated as CASSLGGFNEKLFF.

The V call is TRBV7-8, the J call TRBJ2-5; 13 bases match TRBD2. Germline CDR1 and CDR2: SGHVS and FQNEAQ. The CDR3 is 18 residues long. V gave up 6 bases and J gave up 5 bases; unmatched junction bases: 15. CDR3 protein: CASRARGTSGISVETQYF. The CDR3, as DNA: TGTGCCAGCAGGGCGCGGGGGACTAGCGGGATATCTGTCGAGACCCAGTACTTC.

Comments on this clone: This probably arose from a read error, given a far larger clone one base away. The rearrangement uses TRBV6-6 and TRBJ1-1; D is ambiguous. Trimming shortened V by 0 bases and J by 4 bases, and 15 bases separated the two germline ends. This CDR3 has 16 amino acids. The germline CDR1 and CDR2 sequences are MNHNY and SVGAGI (reference sequence). The CDR3 DNA is TGTGCCAGCAGTTACTCGGGCGGAGGACCGAGCACTGAAGCTTTCTTT. Amino acids: CASSYSGGGPSTEAFF.

The chain is built from TRBV7-2 and TRBJ2-7; TRBD2 matches at 7 bases. Germline trimming cut 7 bases from V and 2 bases from J; bases unmatched to any gene: 8. CDR3 length equals 14 residues. Looked up from germline, CDR1 is SGHTA and CDR2 is FQGNSA. CDR3 amino acids: CASTGASGTYEQYF. CDR3 DNA: TGTGCCAGCACGGGCGCTAGCGGTACCTACGAGCAGTACTTC.

The rearrangement links TRBV19 to TRBJ1-1; TRBD1 agrees at 8 bases. This CDR3 contains 15 residues. Germline CDR1 is LNHDA and CDR2 is SQIVND (reference sequence). V lost 5 bases to trimming and J lost 4 bases; unmatched junction nucleotides: 9. The CDR3 DNA sequence: TGTGCCAGTAGTCCCCACAGGGGGTGGGGCACTGAAGCTTTCTTT. This encodes CASSPHRGWGTEAFF.

A note on this clone: Only one base separates this from a far larger clonotype, so it likely reflects a read error. The V and J genes are TRBV10-2 and TRBJ2-1, with 10 bases matching TRBD2. Per the germline V gene, CDR1 is WSHSY and CDR2 is SAAADI. Trimming cost V 8 bases and J 8 bases; bases outside gene matches: 9. The CDR3 spans 14 residues. The CDR3 region is CASSLAGANDEQFF. The CDR3 DNA reads TGCGCCAGCTCTCTAGCGGGGGCTAACGATGAGCAGTTCTTC.

The table lists this clone with a count of one. The chain uses TRBV7-2 and TRBJ2-6; 7 bases agree with TRBD1. Germline V CDR1 and CDR2: SGHTA, FQGNSA. The CDR3 length is 15 residues. J lost 3 bases, V lost 3 bases, and 2 bases had no gene match. The CDR3 sequence: CASSLSGGGANVLTF. CDR3 DNA: TGTGCCAGCAGCTTGTCAGGGGGTGGGGCCAACGTCCTGACTTTC. Using reference TRBV7-2 and TRBJ2-6 for the parts outside the CDR3, the full variable domain is GAGVSQSPSNKVTEKGKDVELRCDPISGHTALYWYRQSLGQGLEFLIYFQGNSAPDKSGLPSDRFSAERTGGSVSTLTIQRTQQEDSAVYLCASSLSGGGANVLTFGAGSRLTVL.